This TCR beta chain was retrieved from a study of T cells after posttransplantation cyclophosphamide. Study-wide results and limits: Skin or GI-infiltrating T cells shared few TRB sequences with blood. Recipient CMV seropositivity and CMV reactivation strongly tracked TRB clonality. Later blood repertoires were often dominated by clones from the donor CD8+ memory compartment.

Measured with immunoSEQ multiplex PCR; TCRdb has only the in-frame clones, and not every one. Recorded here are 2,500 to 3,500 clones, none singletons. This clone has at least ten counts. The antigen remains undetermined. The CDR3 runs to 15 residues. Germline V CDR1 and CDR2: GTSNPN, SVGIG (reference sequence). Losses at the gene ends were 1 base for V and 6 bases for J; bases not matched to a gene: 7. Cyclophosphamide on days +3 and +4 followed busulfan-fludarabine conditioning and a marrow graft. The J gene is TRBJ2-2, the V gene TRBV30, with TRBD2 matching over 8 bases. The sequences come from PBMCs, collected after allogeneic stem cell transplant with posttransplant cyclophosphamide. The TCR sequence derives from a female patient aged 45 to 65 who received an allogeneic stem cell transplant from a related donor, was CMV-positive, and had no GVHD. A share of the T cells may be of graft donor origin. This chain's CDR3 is CAWSGSGSVAGELFF. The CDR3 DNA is TGTGCCTGGAGTGGAAGCGGGAGTGTAGCCGGGGAGCTGTTTTTT.